This TCR beta chain was sequenced during a study of human T cells and chemical hapten exposure. V gave up 0 bases and J gave up 0 bases, with 9 bases separating them. The CDR3 has 15 amino acids. The germline CDR1 and CDR2 sequences are SGDLS and YYNGEE. The time point is: patch test 3, about 24 weeks after DPC sensitization. As for treatment: therapeutic diphenylcyclopropenone sensitization with weekly scalp DPC. This clonotype was found once. TCRdb called the RACE reads again in MiXCR, with one record for every CDR3 protein. The sample contains more than 150,000 distinct CDR3 sequences, around 25% of which appear only once.

The sample here was whole blood, taken in connection with sensitization to the hapten diphenylcyclopropenone (DPC). The V call is TRBV9, the J call TRBJ1-2, with D hard to call. This clonotype was obtained from a woman in her thirties or forties with alopecia areata. Some clones in this sample may be carry-over from other donors' samples. The CDR3 DNA follows: TGTGCCAGCAGCGTAGCTCTGCACGCTAACTATGGCTACACCTTC. Its translation: CASSVALHANYGYTF.